The clone carrying this T cell receptor (beta chain) was counted a few times. The antigen is unknown. TCRbeta library construction was performed incorporating unique molecular identifiers. TCRdb redid the calling of the PCR reads with MiXCR, one entry per CDR3 protein. Of 750,000 to 950,000 distinct CDR3 sequences in the sample, 16% were seen once. The CDR3 totals 13 residues. From germline, CDR1 is SGHRS and CDR2 YFSETQ. Trimming pared 0 bases from V and 5 bases from J, leaving 8 bases between. This sample was included in a study of T-cell reconstitution after alpha-beta-depleted transplantation in children. Overall study findings and caveats: Several patients had high TCRbeta diversity at day 60; it came from surviving recipient T cells and thymic progenitors. T-cell numbers and diversity one year post-transplant derived largely from freshly generated T cells. Several hundred expanded graft clones reportedly were the source of alpha-beta T cells about two months after transplant.

Sequencing used PBMCs, mostly from graft donor cells, obtained 360 days after TCRalphabeta/CD19-depleted stem cell transplant. This TCR derives from a male patient younger than 18 who had a stem cell transplant for acute lymphoblastic leukemia, so the T cells may come from the graft donor. V usage is TRBV5-1 and J usage is TRBJ1-2, with D unresolved. Here the CDR3 reads CASSLEAEYGYTF. In DNA form, the CDR3 reads TGCGCCAGCAGCTTGGAGGCAGAATATGGCTACACCTTC. Full variable domain (remainder filled in from reference TRBV5-1 and TRBJ1-2): KAGVTQTPRYLIKTRGQQVTLSCSPISGHRSVSWYQQTPGQGLQFLFEYFSETQRNKGNFPGRFSGRQFSNSRSEMNVSTLELGDSALYLCASSLEAEYGYTFGSGTRLTVV.